The clone carrying this TCR beta chain has only one observation. These data come from a study of blood T cell repertoires in COVID-19. In the source study's methods: Amplified reference gene primers provided the basis for estimating nucleated cell counts. Using immunoSEQ multiplex PCR, the repertoire was profiled, and TCRdb retains in-frame clones only, with some absent. That table gives V, J and clone size, and the DNA gave D and trimming. The data show about 130,000 clones, around three quarters seen once. The source is a man aged 35-49 years with active or convalescent COVID-19. Sequencing used peripheral blood.

CDR3 sequence: CASSQTGGAPTTDTQYF. DNA of the CDR3: TGCGCCAGCAGCCAGACGGGGGGGGCCCCGACCACAGATACGCAGTATTTT. This chain links TRBV4-1 with TRBJ2-3; TRBD2 agrees at 8 bases. This CDR3 region has 17 residues. The trim removed 3 bases at V and 2 bases at J, leaving 10 bases unmatched. From germline, CDR1 is MGHRA and CDR2 YSYEKL.